The 18 T cell receptor beta chains below all came from one sample that was sequenced in a study of PD-1 blockade in classical Hodgkin lymphoma. Relapse was seen in all patients after autologous stem cell transplantation, and brentuximab vedotin exposure was variable. The assay was immunoSEQ multiplex PCR, and TCRdb's table has in-frame clones only and misses some. The table lists approximately 51,000 clones, 73% of them singletons, with around 15% in the top ten. The sample in question was peripheral blood mononuclear cells (PBMCs), obtained before the second cycle of nivolumab. These receptors were collected from a human donor with classical Hodgkin lymphoma.

This chain uses TRBV4-1 with TRBJ2-2; maybe TRBD1 (5 bases). CDR1 is MGHRA, CDR2 YSYEKL, per germline. This CDR3 region has 11 residues. V was pared by 3 bases and J by 11 bases, with 7 bases between. The CDR3 DNA reads TGCGCCAGCAGCCAGGGGCTCGAGCTGTTTTTT. Translation: CASSQGLELFF.

The CDR3 region has the DNA TGTGCCAGCAGCTGGGGGTGGGGGACGGAGTCCTACGAGCAGTACTTC. As protein: CASSWGWGTESYEQYF. The chain combines TRBV27 with TRBJ2-7; D tentatively fits TRBD1 or TRBD2 (5 bases each). Per the germline V gene, CDR1 is MNHEY and CDR2 is SMNVEV (reference sequence). The V end was cut by 6 bases, the J end by 1 base, with 19 bases between. The CDR3 runs 16 residues.

The chain is built from TRBV7-8 and TRBJ1-5, with 9 bases that match TRBD1. This CDR3 is built from 18 residues. V shed 5 bases, J shed 0 bases, and the junction held 11 bases outside the gene matches. Germline assignment: CDR1 SGHVS and CDR2 FQNEAQ. DNA of the CDR3: TGTGCCAGCAGCCGGGGACAGGGCGCCTTTTATAGCAATCAGCCCCAGCATTTT. This gives the protein CASSRGQGAFYSNQPQHF.

This rearrangement joins TRBV7-3 to TRBJ1-1, with 7 nucleotides matching TRBD1. The CDR3 loop spans 15 amino acids. Germline V CDR1 and CDR2: SGHTA, FQGTGA. The junction had 14 bases not matched to a gene; V was cut back by 6 bases and J by 7 bases. The CDR3 sequence is CASSLRGGGGNEAFF. The CDR3 DNA reads as TGTGCCAGCAGTCTCCGGGGAGGGGGCGGCAATGAAGCTTTCTTT.

This chain uses TRBV6-1 with TRBJ2-3; D remains unclear. This CDR3 has 14 amino acids. The germline V and J ends were trimmed by 2 bases and 6 bases, with 12 bases remaining between them. Germline lookup yields CDR1 MNHNS and CDR2 SASEGT. CDR3 loop: CASSERPRSDTQYF. The CDR3 DNA follows: TGTGCCAGCAGTGAAAGGCCCAGGTCCGATACGCAGTATTTT.

The rearrangement joins TRBV10-3 to TRBJ2-5, with D uncertain. V lost 2 bases and J lost 4, with 2 bases in between. This CDR3 is built from 11 residues. Germline CDR1 and CDR2: ENHRY and SYGVKD. For the CDR3, the DNA is TGTGCCATCAGTGAGGGAGAGACCCAGTACTTC. It specifies CAISEGETQYF.

The chain is built from TRBV28 and TRBJ2-7, with TRBD2 matching over 7 bases. CDR1 MDHEN and CDR2 SYDVKM come from the germline V gene. Trimming at V came to 8 bases and at J to 2 bases, leaving 6 bases not matched to a gene. The length of the CDR3 is 13 residues. CDR3 residues: CASLSGTTYEQYF. In nucleotides, the CDR3 is TGTGCCAGCCTGAGCGGGACCACCTACGAGCAGTACTTC.

V and J are TRBV6-5 and TRBJ2-5; a weak D match, TRBD2 (5 bases). The end of the DNA aligns better with TRBJ2-7, so the J call may be wrong. Germline lookup yields CDR1 MNHEY and CDR2 SVGAGI. The length of the CDR3 is 14 residues. The CDR3 here is CASSYSFGTYEQYF. In DNA form, the CDR3 reads TGTGCCAGCAGTTACTCTTTCGGGACCTACGAGCAGTACTTC.

Note on this clone: This CDR3 is also generated by other DNA sequences in the sample. CDR3 coding DNA: TGTGCCAGCAGTTTAACGGCACTCTATGGCTACACCTTC. This encodes CASSLTALYGYTF. The chain is built from TRBV28 and TRBJ1-2; no clear D gene. Germline CDR1 MDHEN, CDR2 SYDVKM. This CDR3 region has 13 residues. Trimming cost V 2 bases and J 4 bases, with 8 bases left between them.

This sequence joins TRBV6-5 and TRBJ2-7, with D possibly TRBD1 on 5 matching bases. The V gene's germline CDR1 is MNHEY and CDR2 SVGAGI. This CDR3 has 13 residues. V lost 6 bases, J lost 0 bases, and 9 bases lay in between. The CDR3: CASRGVLSYEQYF. The CDR3 DNA sequence: TGTGCCAGCAGAGGGGTACTCTCCTACGAGCAGTACTTC.

CDR3 sequence reads: CASNEREGRRGQFF. The CDR3 bases are TGTGCCAGCAATGAGCGGGAGGGCCGACGGGGGCAGTTCTTC. The rearrangement uses TRBV6-5 and TRBJ2-1; 10 nucleotides match TRBD2. V lost 7 bases and J lost 12; bases outside the gene matches: 12. The CDR3 has 14 residues. CDR1 is MNHEY, CDR2 SVGAGI, per germline.

This clone was observed a single time. The V and J genes are TRBV5-1 and TRBJ2-2; D is uncertain. V was trimmed by 0 bases and J by 2 bases, leaving 8 bases between them. CDR3 size: 15 residues. Looked up from germline, CDR1 is SGHRS and CDR2 is YFSETQ. The CDR3 region has the DNA TGCGCCAGCAGCTTGGATCAACGAAACACCGGGGAGCTGTTTTTT. Translated: CASSLDQRNTGELFF.

J is TRBJ2-7 and V is TRBV9, with 7 bases lining up with TRBD2. The V and J ends lost 2 bases and 6 bases, in that order; junction bases with no gene match: 5. Per germline, CDR1 SGDLS and CDR2 YYNGEE. This CDR3 has 13 residues. The CDR3 DNA sequence: TGTGCCAGCAGCGTCAGACTAGCTGGCGAGCAGTACTTC. As protein: CASSVRLAGEQYF. The variable domain in full, with the rest retrieved from reference TRBV9 and TRBJ2-7, is DSGVTQTPKHLITATGQRVTLRCSPRSGDLSVYWYQQSLDQGLQFLIQYYNGEERAKGNILERFSAQQFPDLHSELNLSSLELGDSALYFCASSVRLAGEQYFGPGTRLTVT.

This clone has only a few counts. J is TRBJ2-7 and V is TRBV19; no firm D call. CDR1 LNHDA and CDR2 SQIVND come from the germline V gene (reference sequence). The CDR3 contains 13 residues. V was cut by 3 bases and J by 1 base, with 7 bases left in between. This chain's CDR3 is CASSIRQSYEQYF. The CDR3 coding sequence is TGTGCCAGTAGTATTCGGCAGTCCTACGAGCAGTACTTC.

This clone was counted a single time. The V call is TRBV7-9, the J call TRBJ1-3; D is possibly TRBD1 (6 bases). Trimming stripped 5 bases from V and 4 bases from J, with 12 bases between. The germline gives CDR1 SEHNR, CDR2 FQNEAQ (reference sequence). The CDR3 is 14 residues long. In DNA form, the CDR3 reads TGTGCCAGCAGCGCTACAGGGTACGGAAACACCATATATTTT. Protein product: CASSATGYGNTIYF.

This clone showed up just a few times. This sequence joins TRBV18 and TRBJ1-2, with TRBD1 as a possible D gene (5 bases). V shed 3 bases and J shed 9 bases, with 14 bases lying between them. The CDR3 consists of 13 residues. The germline V gene encodes CDR1 KGHSH and CDR2 LQKENI. Here the CDR3 reads CASSPPGLPSYTF. The CDR3 region has the DNA TGTGCCAGCTCACCTCCGGGACTGCCCAGCTACACCTTC.

The chain combines TRBV5-6 with TRBJ2-1, with D tentatively TRBD1 or TRBD2 (6 bases each). V lost 0 bases and J 6 bases, leaving 13 bases between the germline ends. The CDR3 runs to 15 residues. Per germline, CDR1 SGHDT and CDR2 YYEEEE. CDR3 in amino acids: CASSLVGGGTNEQFF. The CDR3, as DNA: TGTGCCAGCAGCTTGGTCGGAGGGGGGACCAATGAGCAGTTCTTC.

The chain recombines TRBV30 with TRBJ2-7, with TRBD1 matching over 9 bases. Unmatched junction bases numbered 11, after V lost 0 bases and J lost 8 bases. This CDR3 has 15 amino acids. The germline V gene encodes CDR1 GTSNPN and CDR2 SVGIG (reference sequence). In nucleotides, the CDR3 is TGTGCCTGGAGTGTGGGGGTAGGAGGACAGGGGAAGCAGTACTTC. It codes for CAWSVGVGGQGKQYF.